The clone carrying this TCR beta chain was counted only a few times. The antigen remains unidentified. The data originate from a study of response to subunit inactivated influenza vaccine. TCRdb re-derived calls from the RT-PCR reads in MiXCR, one entry per CDR3 protein. The sample carries a few hundred thousand distinct CDR3 sequences, 14% recorded once. CDR3 size: 15 residues. V lost 2 bases, J lost 0 bases, and 8 bases lay in between. Germline V gene data show CDR1 as LNHDA and CDR2 as SQIVND (reference sequence). Findings and limits, study-wide: T cells newly recruited by each seasonal influenza vaccination are few, the authors suggested.

The input for sequencing was PBMCs from blood, taken approximately 13 days after vaccination. The sequence derives from a man between 50 and 59 years old who received an inactivated influenza vaccine. The J gene is TRBJ2-1, the V gene TRBV19, with D tentatively TRBD2 (6 bases). CDR3 in amino acids: CASSIRAGSYNEQFF. The DNA for the CDR3 is TGTGCCAGTAGTATACGAGCGGGCTCCTACAATGAGCAGTTCTTC.